The 4 T cell receptor beta chains below all came from one sample that was sequenced in a study of blood T cell repertoires in COVID-19. The protocol was immunoSEQ multiplex PCR, while the TCRdb copy is restricted to in-frame clones and leaves out a portion. The table shows more than 200,000 clones, with around 89% occurring only once. Sample: peripheral blood. These receptors were obtained from a woman under 40 with COVID-19, enrolled during active disease.

The chain carries TRBV7-2 and TRBJ2-3; 14 bases line up with TRBD2. The CDR3 loop spans 17 amino acids. V shed 2 bases, J shed 4 bases, and the junction held 5 bases outside the gene matches. Per germline, CDR1 SGHTA and CDR2 FQGNSA. CDR3 protein: CASSLPTSGGASDTQYF. CDR3 coding DNA: TGTGCCAGCAGCTTACCGACTAGCGGGGGGGCTTCAGATACGCAGTATTTT.

This rearrangement joins TRBV10-3 to TRBJ2-7; 8 bases fit TRBD1. Per the germline V gene, CDR1 is ENHRY and CDR2 is SYGVKD. Unmatched junction bases numbered 5, after V lost 5 bases and J lost 2 bases. The CDR3 covers 14 residues. The CDR3 DNA sequence: TGTGCCATCAGTCCTCCGGACAGGGCCTACGAGCAGTACTTC. Protein sequence: CAISPPDRAYEQYF.

The V and J genes are TRBV28 and TRBJ2-5; 9 positions match TRBD2. There are 14 residues in the CDR3. Germline V gives CDR1 MDHEN, CDR2 SYDVKM. V gave up 3 bases and J gave up 3 bases; unmatched junction bases: 2. The CDR3 DNA reads TGTGCCAGCAGTTTCCAGCGGGAGGAAGAGACCCAGTACTTC. It yields the protein CASSFQREEETQYF.

V and J are TRBV4-3 and TRBJ2-3; 8 positions agree with TRBD2. Looked up from germline, CDR1 is LGHNA and CDR2 is YSLEER. This CDR3 is built from 17 residues. With V trimmed by 4 bases and J by 5 bases, 14 bases remained unmatched. CDR3 sequence reads: CASSPFKRELVVDTQYF. Written as DNA, the CDR3 is TGCGCCAGCAGCCCCTTTAAGCGGGAGTTGGTCGTAGATACGCAGTATTTT.